The 32 T cell receptor beta chains given below trace back to one sample, sequenced in a study of shared clonotypes between healthy human individuals. Sequenced by immunoSEQ multiplex PCR; TCRdb stores in-frame clones only, minus some. Seen here are roughly 2 million clones, roughly 95% observed once, and the top ten hold 0.9% to 1.4%. CD45RO-negative cells were positively selected for CCR7, leaving out terminally differentiated effector memory CD45RA+ cells. Sample: naive CD8+ T cells sorted from blood. These receptors were collected from a man between 18 and 35 years old in good health.

The chain carries TRBV6-5 and TRBJ1-1; unclear D gene. Germline V lookup: CDR1 MNHEY, CDR2 SVGAGI. The length of the CDR3 is 15 residues. The V end was cut by 3 bases, the J end by 4 bases, with 15 bases between. As DNA, the CDR3 is TGTGCCAGCAGTTATTTCGATGCCGTGGGCACTGAAGCTTTCTTT. As protein: CASSYFDAVGTEAFF.

The V and J genes are TRBV30 and TRBJ1-2; maybe TRBD1 (5 bases). V lost 0 bases and J 4 bases, leaving 12 bases between the germline ends. The CDR3 covers 14 residues. Germline lookup yields CDR1 GTSNPN and CDR2 SVGIG (reference sequence). CDR3 protein: CAWSVFGTGYGYTF. The CDR3, as DNA: TGTGCCTGGAGTGTCTTCGGAACAGGCTATGGCTACACCTTC.

The chain recombines TRBV29-1 with TRBJ2-2; perhaps TRBD2 as D (6 bases). CDR1 is SQVTM, CDR2 ANQGSEA, per germline. This CDR3 spans 15 amino acids. V dropped 3 bases and J dropped 0 bases, with 11 bases sitting between them. The CDR3: CSVEEGGTNTGELFF. The CDR3 coding sequence is TGCAGCGTTGAGGAGGGAGGAACGAACACCGGGGAGCTGTTTTTT.

The V and J genes are TRBV4-1 and TRBJ1-5; no firm D call. Trimming pared 0 bases from V and 8 bases from J, leaving 14 bases between. The germline V gene encodes CDR1 MGHRA and CDR2 YSYEKL. The CDR3 runs to 15 residues. The chain's CDR3 is CASSQDRRPGEPQHF. The CDR3 DNA reads TGCGCCAGCAGCCAAGATCGAAGACCCGGGGAGCCCCAGCATTTT.

The rearrangement joins TRBV11-2 to TRBJ1-2; weak D call: TRBD1 (5 bases). V was shortened by 1 base and J by 4 bases, with 7 bases between the two germline ends. The CDR3 is 13 residues long. CDR1 SGHAT and CDR2 FQNNGV come from the germline V gene. The CDR3 region has the DNA TGTGCCAGCAGCTTAGTGACAGTCTATGGCTACACCTTC. Amino acid sequence: CASSLVTVYGYTF.

This chain joins TRBV11-2 and TRBJ2-5; possibly TRBD1 for D (6 bases). Germline V lookup: CDR1 SGHAT, CDR2 FQNNGV. With 1 base removed from V and 2 bases from J, the gap between germline ends came to 11 bases. The CDR3 has 15 amino acids. CDR3 nucleotides: TGTGCCAGCAGCTTAGGGGGCCAGGGGCAAGAGACCCAGTACTTC. Its protein is CASSLGGQGQETQYF.

J is TRBJ2-5 and V is TRBV25-1; 8 bases are a match to TRBD1. CDR1 is MGHDK and CDR2 is SYGVNS in the germline V gene. The CDR3 sequence is 15 residues long. The J segment lost 4 bases and the V segment lost 3 bases, leaving 7 bases of the junction unmatched. As DNA, the CDR3 is TGTGCCAGCAGTGACTACGACAGGGGAGGAGAGACCCAGTACTTC. This encodes CASSDYDRGGETQYF.

V gene TRBV9 combines with J gene TRBJ2-4; D may match TRBD1 or TRBD2 (5 bases each). The V end was cut by 1 base, the J end by 1 base, with 21 bases between. Germline CDR1 and CDR2: SGDLS and YYNGEE. CDR3 length equals 19 residues. This chain's CDR3 is CASSVLDLDRGEAKNIQYF. For the CDR3, the DNA is TGTGCCAGCAGCGTACTCGACCTGGACCGGGGCGAGGCCAAAAACATTCAGTACTTC.

This chain links TRBV6-1 with TRBJ1-1; no definite D call. The V gene lost 8 bases and the J gene lost 0 bases, with 19 bases spanning the gap. The CDR3 loop spans 16 amino acids. Germline CDR1 and CDR2: MNHNS and SASEGT. In DNA form, the CDR3 reads TGTGCCAGCGGTGGAGGAGTGGAGGGCATGAACACTGAAGCTTTCTTT. As protein: CASGGGVEGMNTEAFF.

The V call is TRBV5-1, the J call TRBJ1-5; TRBD1 matches 7 bases. Germline V gives CDR1 SGHRS, CDR2 YFSETQ. V was clipped by 0 bases and J by 9 bases; unmatched bases: 15. This CDR3 has 17 residues. The CDR3 nucleotides are TGCGCCAGCAGCTTGGGGCCCTTAGACAGGGCGATTTGGCCCCAGCATTTT. It is translated as CASSLGPLDRAIWPQHF.

The chain combines TRBV29-1 with TRBJ2-1; no clear D gene. V shed 2 bases and J shed 8 bases, with 16 bases lying between them. This CDR3 has 14 amino acids. Germline lookup yields CDR1 SQVTM and CDR2 ANQGSEA. CDR3 in amino acids: CSVENAYRLDEQFF. The CDR3 nucleotides are TGCAGCGTTGAAAACGCCTACCGCTTGGATGAGCAGTTCTTC.

This chain's CDR3 is CASSQDLPSGSSYEQYF. CDR3 DNA sequence: TGCGCCAGCAGCCAAGATCTCCCTAGCGGGAGCTCCTACGAGCAGTACTTC. V is TRBV4-1 and J is TRBJ2-7; 10 bases align to TRBD2. The length of the CDR3 is 17 residues. Germline lookup yields CDR1 MGHRA and CDR2 YSYEKL. Trimming removed 0 bases from V and 0 bases from J; junction bases left unmatched: 5.

The chain combines TRBV7-9 with TRBJ2-1; the match to TRBD2 covers 10 bases. This CDR3 has 13 amino acids. V trimming: 5 bases; J trimming: 8 bases; junction bases outside the gene matches: 3. Germline CDR1 SEHNR, CDR2 FQNEAQ (reference sequence). The CDR3 loop is CASSISGGYEQFF. CDR3 DNA: TGTGCCAGCAGCATTAGCGGGGGGTATGAGCAGTTCTTC.

The CDR3 loop reads CASSDMGEGEKLFF. The DNA of the CDR3 is TGTGCCAGCAGCGATATGGGGGAGGGAGAAAAACTGTTTTTT. J is TRBJ1-4 and V is TRBV5-4, with D possibly being TRBD1 (5 bases). Germline CDR1 reads SGHNT; CDR2 reads YYREEE (reference sequence). The CDR3 spans 14 residues. With 4 bases removed from V and 8 bases from J, the gap between germline ends came to 15 bases.

The CDR3 loop is CASRPSAGVWTDTQYF. In DNA form, the CDR3 reads TGTGCCAGCAGACCCTCCGCGGGAGTGTGGACAGATACGCAGTATTTT. This chain links TRBV13 with TRBJ2-3; 7 nucleotides align to TRBD2. Per germline, CDR1 PRHDT and CDR2 FYEKMQ (reference sequence). The CDR3 consists of 16 residues. Losses at the gene ends were 6 bases for V and 3 bases for J; bases not matched to a gene: 12. The variable domain in full, with the rest retrieved from reference TRBV13 and TRBJ2-3, is AAGVIQSPRHLIKEKRETATLKCYPIPRHDTVYWYQQGPGQDPQFLISFYEKMQSDKGSIPDRFSAQQFSDYHSELNMSSLELGDSALYFCASRPSAGVWTDTQYFGPGTRLTVL.

The J gene is TRBJ2-5, the V gene TRBV5-6; a weak D match, TRBD1 (6 bases). The CDR3 spans 14 residues. V was trimmed by 4 bases and J by 2 bases, leaving 12 bases between them. Germline CDR1 is SGHDT and CDR2 is YYEEEE. The CDR3 DNA sequence: TGTGCCAGCAGCGACGGACAGAGGCAAGAGACCCAGTACTTC. Translating gives CASSDGQRQETQYF. The full variable domain, completed using reference TRBV5-6 and TRBJ2-5, is DAGVTQSPTHLIKTRGQQVTLRCSPKSGHDTVSWYQQALGQGPQFIFQYYEEEERQRGNFPDRFSGHQFPNYSSELNVNALLLGDSALYLCASSDGQRQETQYFGPGTRLLVL.

The rearrangement links TRBV9 to TRBJ2-1; 7 bases match TRBD1. CDR1 SGDLS and CDR2 YYNGEE come from the germline V gene. The CDR3 has 15 residues. V was clipped by 0 bases and J by 4 bases; unmatched bases: 4. In DNA, the CDR3 is TGTGCCAGCAGCGTAGGGACAGGCGCTTACAATGAGCAGTTCTTC. It translates to CASSVGTGAYNEQFF.

With respect to this clone: The identical CDR3 is also encoded by other nucleotide sequences in the sample. This sequence joins TRBV27 and TRBJ1-2; no clear D. The CDR3 consists of 13 residues. Germline assignment: CDR1 MNHEY and CDR2 SMNVEV (reference sequence). Trimming took off 3 bases at V and 0 bases at J, with 5 bases between the two ends. CDR3 nucleotide sequence: TGTGCCAGCAGTTTCTACTCTAACTATGGCTACACCTTC. This sequence encodes CASSFYSNYGYTF.

The V gene is TRBV6-5, the J gene TRBJ2-1, with TRBD1 matching over 8 bases. CDR3 length: 14 amino acids. With V trimmed by 5 bases and J by 9 bases, 9 bases remained unmatched. Germline assignment: CDR1 MNHEY and CDR2 SVGAGI. CDR3 coding DNA: TGTGCCAGCAGTGACCCGACAGGGGTCAGTGAGCAGTTCTTC. Protein: CASSDPTGVSEQFF.

The rearrangement uses TRBV4-1 and TRBJ2-5; D ambiguous. The DNA end is more similar to TRBJ2-7, so the J call may be wrong. CDR1 and CDR2 (germline): MGHRA, YSYEKL. The CDR3 spans 14 residues. The CDR3 here is CASSPLFGTYEQYF. CDR3 nucleotides: TGCGCCAGCAGCCCACTCTTCGGAACCTACGAGCAGTACTTC.

The chain recombines TRBV16 with TRBJ1-2, with TRBD1 identical over 9 bases. J lost 4 bases, V lost 4 bases, and 10 bases had no gene match. The CDR3 spans 16 residues. Per germline, CDR1 KGHSY and CDR2 FQNENV. For the CDR3, the DNA is TGTGCCAGCAGCCTCCCGGGACAGGGTTTTTCCTATGGCTACACCTTC. Protein product: CASSLPGQGFSYGYTF.

The V and J genes are TRBV5-4 and TRBJ2-1; the D gene is possibly TRBD2 (6 bases). CDR3 length: 17 residues. The ends were cut back, 0 bases at V and 1 base at J, with 14 bases in the middle. Germline CDR1 reads SGHNT; CDR2 reads YYREEE (reference sequence). The CDR3 DNA reads TGTGCCAGCAGCTTGGCCGTAGCGGTTCCTTCCTACAATGAGCAGTTCTTC. Translating gives CASSLAVAVPSYNEQFF.

This chain links TRBV29-1 with TRBJ2-1; 8 nucleotides line up with TRBD1. Germline CDR1 and CDR2: SQVTM and ANQGSEA. CDR3 length: 11 amino acids. The CDR3 sequence: CSDRGNNEQFF. The CDR3 nucleotides read TGCTCCGACAGGGGCAACAATGAGCAGTTCTTC.

The chain employs TRBV27 and TRBJ1-2, with a tentative D call TRBD1 (5 bases). CDR3 size: 13 residues. Germline lookup yields CDR1 MNHEY and CDR2 SMNVEV (reference sequence). V was shortened by 6 bases and J by 6 bases, with 14 bases between the two germline ends. CDR3 protein: CASRSGQVNGYTF. CDR3 nucleotides: TGTGCCAGCAGGTCGGGGCAGGTAAATGGCTACACCTTC.

The chain joins TRBV4-1 to TRBJ2-1; a weak D match, TRBD1 (6 bases). The CDR3 spans 15 residues. The V gene's germline CDR1 is MGHRA and CDR2 YSYEKL. Between the trimmed V and J ends, which lost 4 bases and 1 base, there was a span of 11 bases. This chain's CDR3 is CASSPVRGSYNEQFF. CDR3 DNA: TGCGCCAGCAGCCCCGTAAGGGGGTCCTACAATGAGCAGTTCTTC.

Written as DNA, the CDR3 is TGTGCCAGCAGTTCCGACGAGCCAGCGGGAACACGAGAGCAGTACTTC. This gives the protein CASSSDEPAGTREQYF. The genes are TRBV6-5 and TRBJ2-7; 7 bases line up with TRBD2. The CDR3 covers 16 residues. The junction had 16 bases not matched to a gene; V was cut back by 4 bases and J by 7 bases. Germline assignment: CDR1 MNHEY and CDR2 SVGAGI.

The chain carries TRBV15 and TRBJ1-5; 9 bases align to TRBD1. This CDR3 region has 15 residues. V was clipped by 1 base and J by 4 bases; unmatched bases: 2. Germline values: CDR1 LNHNV, CDR2 YYDKDF (reference sequence). CDR3 DNA sequence: TGTGCCACCAGCAGAGCCGGGACAGGGAATCAGCCCCAGCATTTT. Its translation is CATSRAGTGNQPQHF.

The J gene is TRBJ2-5, the V gene TRBV7-9, with 10 bases that match TRBD2. The CDR3 runs to 17 residues. With V trimmed by 1 base and J by 2 bases, 7 bases remained unmatched. Germline assignment: CDR1 SEHNR and CDR2 FQNEAQ (reference sequence). For the CDR3, the DNA is TGTGCCAGCAGCTTAGAGATGTCTAGCGGGAGTCAAGAGACCCAGTACTTC. Encoded protein: CASSLEMSSGSQETQYF.

To note about this clone: Distinct nucleotide sequences in the sample also encode this CDR3. V and J are TRBV27 and TRBJ2-1; D is uncertain. Trimming pared 5 bases from V and 0 bases from J, leaving 8 bases between. The germline gives CDR1 MNHEY, CDR2 SMNVEV (reference sequence). CDR3 length: 14 amino acids. Here the CDR3 DNA reads TGTGCCAGCAGTCTAGAGAGCTCCTACAATGAGCAGTTCTTC. As protein: CASSLESSYNEQFF.

The rearrangement uses TRBV5-6 and TRBJ2-5; D unclear. There are 14 residues in the CDR3. The germline V gene has CDR1 SGHDT and CDR2 YYEEEE. The germline V and J ends were trimmed by 0 bases and 1 base, with 7 bases remaining between them. The CDR3 protein is CASSLGAIQETQYF. In nucleotides, the CDR3 is TGTGCCAGCAGCTTGGGGGCCATCCAAGAGACCCAGTACTTC.

This clone has just one count. The chain joins TRBV7-9 to TRBJ2-7; 10 bases line up with TRBD1. Losses at the gene ends were 5 bases for V and 0 bases for J; bases not matched to a gene: 1. The CDR3 loop spans 14 amino acids. In germline, CDR1 is SEHNR, CDR2 FQNEAQ (reference sequence). The CDR3, as DNA: TGTGCCAGCAGCGACAGGGGGCCCTCCTACGAGCAGTACTTC. Its translation: CASSDRGPSYEQYF. Together with reference TRBV7-9 and TRBJ2-7, the CDR3 gives the full variable domain: DTGVSQNPRHKITKRGQNVTFRCDPISEHNRLYWYRQTLGQGPEFLTYFQNEAQLEKSRLLSDRFSAERPKGSFSTLEIQRTEQGDSAMYLCASSDRGPSYEQYFGPGTRLTVT.

The chain combines TRBV5-1 with TRBJ2-5, with 12 bases lining up with TRBD1. Looked up from germline, CDR1 is SGHRS and CDR2 is YFSETQ. The CDR3 consists of 15 residues. The J segment lost 5 bases and the V segment lost 0 bases, leaving 2 bases of the junction unmatched. As DNA, the CDR3 is TGCGCCAGCAGCTTGGCAGGGACAGGGGGCGAGACCCAGTACTTC. This codes for CASSLAGTGGETQYF. The whole variable domain, remainder taken from reference TRBV5-1 and TRBJ2-5, is KAGVTQTPRYLIKTRGQQVTLSCSPISGHRSVSWYQQTPGQGLQFLFEYFSETQRNKGNFPGRFSGRQFSNSRSEMNVSTLELGDSALYLCASSLAGTGGETQYFGPGTRLLVL.